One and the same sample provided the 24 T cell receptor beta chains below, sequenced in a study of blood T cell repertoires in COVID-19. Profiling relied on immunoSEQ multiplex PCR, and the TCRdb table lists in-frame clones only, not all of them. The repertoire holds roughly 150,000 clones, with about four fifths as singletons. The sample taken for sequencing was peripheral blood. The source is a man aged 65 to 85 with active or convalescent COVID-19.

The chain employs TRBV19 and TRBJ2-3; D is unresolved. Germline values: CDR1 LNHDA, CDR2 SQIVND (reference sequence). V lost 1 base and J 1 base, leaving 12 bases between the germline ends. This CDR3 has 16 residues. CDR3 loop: CASSIGAPWGTDTQYF. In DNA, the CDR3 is TGTGCCAGTAGTATAGGGGCCCCCTGGGGCACAGATACGCAGTATTTT.

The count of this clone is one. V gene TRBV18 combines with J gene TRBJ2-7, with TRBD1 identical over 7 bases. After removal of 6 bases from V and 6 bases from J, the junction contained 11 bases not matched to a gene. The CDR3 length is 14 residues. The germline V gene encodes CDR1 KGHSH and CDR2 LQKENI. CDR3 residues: CASSQTGSGGEQYF. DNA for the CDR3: TGTGCCAGCTCTCAGACAGGGTCTGGGGGCGAGCAGTACTTC.

As DNA, the CDR3 is TGTGCCAGCAGCCCGGACAGGGTCTATAGCACAGATACGCAGTATTTT. The encoded protein is CASSPDRVYSTDTQYF. V gene TRBV7-3 combines with J gene TRBJ2-3; TRBD1 matches at 8 bases. This CDR3 spans 16 amino acids. J gave up 0 bases and V 5 bases, and 7 bases lay outside the gene matches. CDR1 is SGHTA, CDR2 FQGTGA, per germline.

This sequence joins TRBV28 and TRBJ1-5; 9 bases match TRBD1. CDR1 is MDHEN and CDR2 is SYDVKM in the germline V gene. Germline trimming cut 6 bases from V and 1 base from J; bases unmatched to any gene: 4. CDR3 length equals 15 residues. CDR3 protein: CASREDRGSNQPQHF. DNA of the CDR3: TGTGCCAGCAGGGAGGACAGGGGAAGCAATCAGCCCCAGCATTTT.

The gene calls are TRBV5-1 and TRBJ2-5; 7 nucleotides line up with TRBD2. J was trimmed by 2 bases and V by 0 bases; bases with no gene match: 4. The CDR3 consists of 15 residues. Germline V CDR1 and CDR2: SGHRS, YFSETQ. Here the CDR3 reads CASSLGRGTQETQYF. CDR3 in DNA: TGCGCCAGCAGCTTGGGGCGGGGGACTCAAGAGACCCAGTACTTC.

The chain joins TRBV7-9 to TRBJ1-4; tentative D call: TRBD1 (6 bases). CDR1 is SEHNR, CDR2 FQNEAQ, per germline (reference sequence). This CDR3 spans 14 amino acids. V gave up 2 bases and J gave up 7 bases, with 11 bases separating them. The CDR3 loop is CASSLSQGIEKLFF. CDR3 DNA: TGTGCCAGCAGCTTATCCCAGGGGATTGAAAAACTGTTTTTT.

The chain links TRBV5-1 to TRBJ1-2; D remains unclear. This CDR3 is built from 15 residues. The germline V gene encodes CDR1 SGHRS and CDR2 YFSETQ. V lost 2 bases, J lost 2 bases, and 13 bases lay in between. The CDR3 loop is CASSFDWAANYGYTF. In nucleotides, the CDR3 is TGCGCCAGCAGCTTCGATTGGGCAGCCAACTATGGCTACACCTTC.

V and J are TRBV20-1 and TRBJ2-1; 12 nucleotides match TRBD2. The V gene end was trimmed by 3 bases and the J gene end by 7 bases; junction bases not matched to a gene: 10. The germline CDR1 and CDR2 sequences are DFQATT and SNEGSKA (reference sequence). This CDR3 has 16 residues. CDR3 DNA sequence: TGCAGTGCTAGTGGGGGTCTAGCGGGAGGGGATAATGAGCAGTTCTTC. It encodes CSASGGLAGGDNEQFF.

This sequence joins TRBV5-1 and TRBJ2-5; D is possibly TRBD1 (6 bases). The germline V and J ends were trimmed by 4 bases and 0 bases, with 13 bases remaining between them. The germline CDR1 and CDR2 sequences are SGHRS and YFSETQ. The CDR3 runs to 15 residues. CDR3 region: CASSRQEAHQETQYF. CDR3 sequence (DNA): TGCGCCAGCAGCCGACAGGAGGCCCACCAAGAGACCCAGTACTTC.

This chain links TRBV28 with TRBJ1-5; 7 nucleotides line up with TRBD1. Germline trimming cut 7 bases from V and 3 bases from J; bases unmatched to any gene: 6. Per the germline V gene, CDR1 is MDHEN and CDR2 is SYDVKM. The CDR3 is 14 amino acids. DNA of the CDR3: TGTGCCAGCATTCCGGGACAGAACAATCAGCCCCAGCATTTT. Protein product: CASIPGQNNQPQHF.

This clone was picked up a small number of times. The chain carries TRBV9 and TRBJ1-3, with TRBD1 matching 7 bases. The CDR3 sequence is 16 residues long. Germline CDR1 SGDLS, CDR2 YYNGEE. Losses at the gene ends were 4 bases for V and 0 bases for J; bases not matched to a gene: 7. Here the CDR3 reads CASSPGQLSSGNTIYF. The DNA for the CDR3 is TGTGCCAGCAGCCCGGGACAGCTGAGCTCTGGAAACACCATATATTTT.

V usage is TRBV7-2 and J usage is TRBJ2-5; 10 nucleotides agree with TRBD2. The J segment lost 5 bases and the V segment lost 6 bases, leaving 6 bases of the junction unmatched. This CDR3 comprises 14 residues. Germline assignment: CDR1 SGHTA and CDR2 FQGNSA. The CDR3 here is CASRSSGRFETQYF. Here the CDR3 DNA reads TGTGCCAGCAGGTCTAGCGGGAGATTCGAGACCCAGTACTTC.

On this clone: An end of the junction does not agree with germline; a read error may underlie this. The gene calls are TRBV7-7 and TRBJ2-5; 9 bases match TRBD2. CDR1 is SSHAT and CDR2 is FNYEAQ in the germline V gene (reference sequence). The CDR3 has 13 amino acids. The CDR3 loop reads CASSAGLAETQYF. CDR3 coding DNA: TGTGCTAGCAGCGCGGGACTAGCTGAGACCCAGTACTTC. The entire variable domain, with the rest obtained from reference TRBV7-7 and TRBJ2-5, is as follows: GAGVSQSPRYKVTKRGQDVTLRCDPISSHATLYWYQQALGQGPEFLTYFNYEAQPDKSGLPSDRFSAERPEGSISTLTIQRTEQRDSAMYRCASSAGLAETQYFGPGTRLLVL.

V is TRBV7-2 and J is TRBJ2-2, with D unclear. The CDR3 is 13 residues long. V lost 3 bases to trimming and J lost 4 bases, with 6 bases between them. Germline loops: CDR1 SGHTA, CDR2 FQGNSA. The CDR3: CASSFLGTGELFF. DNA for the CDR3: TGTGCCAGCAGCTTCCTAGGCACCGGGGAGCTGTTTTTT.

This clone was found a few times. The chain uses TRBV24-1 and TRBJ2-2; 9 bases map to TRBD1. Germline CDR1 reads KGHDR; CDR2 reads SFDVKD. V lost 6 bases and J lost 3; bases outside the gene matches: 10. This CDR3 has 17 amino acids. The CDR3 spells CATSPGQGPPHTGELFF. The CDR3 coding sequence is TGTGCCACCAGTCCGGGACAGGGACCCCCTCACACCGGGGAGCTGTTTTTT.

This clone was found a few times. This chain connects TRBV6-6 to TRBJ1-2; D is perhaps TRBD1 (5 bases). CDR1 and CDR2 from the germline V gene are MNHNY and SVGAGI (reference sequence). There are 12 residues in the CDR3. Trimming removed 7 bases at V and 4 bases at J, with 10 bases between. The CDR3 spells CASTLGAYGYTF. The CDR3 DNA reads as TGTGCCAGCACCCTAGGGGCCTATGGCTACACCTTC.

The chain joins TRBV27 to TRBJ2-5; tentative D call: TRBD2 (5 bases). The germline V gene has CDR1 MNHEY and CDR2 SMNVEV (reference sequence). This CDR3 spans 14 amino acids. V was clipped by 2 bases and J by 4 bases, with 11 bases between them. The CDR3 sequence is CASSLRRGGETQYF. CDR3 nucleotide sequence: TGTGCCAGCAGTTTACGACGCGGAGGAGAGACCCAGTACTTC.

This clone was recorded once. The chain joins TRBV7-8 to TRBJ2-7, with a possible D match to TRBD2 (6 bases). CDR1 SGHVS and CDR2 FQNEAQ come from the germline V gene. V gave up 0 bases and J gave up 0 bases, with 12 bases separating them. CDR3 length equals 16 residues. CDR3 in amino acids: CASSLASSASSYEQYF. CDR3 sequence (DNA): TGTGCCAGCAGCTTAGCATCTAGCGCGAGCTCCTACGAGCAGTACTTC.

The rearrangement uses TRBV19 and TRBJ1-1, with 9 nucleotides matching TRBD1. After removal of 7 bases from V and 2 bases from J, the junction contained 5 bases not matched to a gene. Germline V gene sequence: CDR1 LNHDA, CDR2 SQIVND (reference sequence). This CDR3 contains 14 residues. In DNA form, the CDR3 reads TGTGCCAGTACCCTCACAGGGGGCAACACTGAAGCTTTCTTT. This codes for CASTLTGGNTEAFF.

The CDR3 here is CAITRGSDGYTF. CDR3 nucleotides: TGTGCCATCACCCGGGGGTCCGATGGCTACACCTTC. V gene TRBV10-3 combines with J gene TRBJ1-2; TRBD1 might be the D (5 bases). The CDR3 runs to 12 residues. In germline, CDR1 is ENHRY, CDR2 SYGVKD. V lost 7 bases, J lost 6 bases, and 12 bases lay in between.

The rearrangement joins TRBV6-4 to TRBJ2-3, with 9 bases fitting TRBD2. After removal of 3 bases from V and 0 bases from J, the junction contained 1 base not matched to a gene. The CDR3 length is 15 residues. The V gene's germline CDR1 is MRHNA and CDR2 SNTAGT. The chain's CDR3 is CASSDAGGSTDTQYF. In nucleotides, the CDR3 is TGTGCCAGCAGTGATGCGGGGGGGAGCACAGATACGCAGTATTTT.

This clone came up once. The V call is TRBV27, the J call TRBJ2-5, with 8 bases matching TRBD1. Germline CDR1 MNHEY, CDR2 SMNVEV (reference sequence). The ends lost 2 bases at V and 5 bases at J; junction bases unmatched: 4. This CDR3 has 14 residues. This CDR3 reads CASSLQGAGETQYF. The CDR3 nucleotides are TGTGCCAGCAGTTTACAGGGGGCTGGGGAGACCCAGTACTTC.

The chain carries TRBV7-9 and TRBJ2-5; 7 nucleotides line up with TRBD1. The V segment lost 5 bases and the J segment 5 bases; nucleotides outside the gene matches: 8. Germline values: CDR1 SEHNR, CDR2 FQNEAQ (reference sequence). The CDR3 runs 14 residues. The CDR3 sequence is CASSKERGRETQYF. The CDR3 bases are TGTGCCAGCAGCAAGGAAAGGGGGCGTGAGACCCAGTACTTC.

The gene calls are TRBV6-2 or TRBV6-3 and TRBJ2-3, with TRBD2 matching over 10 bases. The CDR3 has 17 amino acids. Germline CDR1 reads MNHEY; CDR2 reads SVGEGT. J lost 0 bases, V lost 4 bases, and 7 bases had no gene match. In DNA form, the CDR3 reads TGTGCCAGCAGTTCCCCGACTAGCGGGCATAGCACAGATACGCAGTATTTT. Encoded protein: CASSSPTSGHSTDTQYF.